This TCR beta chain stems from a study of cytomegalovirus exposure and HLA in healthy donors. Overall study: Among roughly 180 million T cells, an earlier analysis found 117 million unique TCR beta sequences.

Germline loops: CDR1 SGHTA, CDR2 FQGTGA. The CDR3 consists of 13 residues. V was cut by 5 bases and J by 4 bases, with 11 bases left in between. Primers: 60 Vbeta forward and 13 Jbeta reverse. Profiling relied on immunoSEQ multiplex PCR, and the TCRdb table lists in-frame clones only, not all of them. This table holds 70,000 to 95,000 clones, roughly 60% found once. V usage is TRBV7-3 and J usage is TRBJ1-1; D possibly corresponds to TRBD1 (6 bases). This TCR derives from a woman aged 25-40 years in good health and CMV-seropositive. The sequenced sample was PBMCs. The CDR3 protein is CASSLQGATEAFF. The DNA for the CDR3 is TGTGCCAGCAGCCTACAGGGTGCCACTGAAGCTTTCTTT. Variable domain in full (rest from reference TRBV7-3 and TRBJ1-1): GAGVSQTPSNKVTEKGKYVELRCDPISGHTALYWYRQSLGQGPEFLIYFQGTGAADDSGLPNDRFFAVRPEGSVSTLKIQRTERGDSAVYLCASSLQGATEAFFGQGTRLTVV.